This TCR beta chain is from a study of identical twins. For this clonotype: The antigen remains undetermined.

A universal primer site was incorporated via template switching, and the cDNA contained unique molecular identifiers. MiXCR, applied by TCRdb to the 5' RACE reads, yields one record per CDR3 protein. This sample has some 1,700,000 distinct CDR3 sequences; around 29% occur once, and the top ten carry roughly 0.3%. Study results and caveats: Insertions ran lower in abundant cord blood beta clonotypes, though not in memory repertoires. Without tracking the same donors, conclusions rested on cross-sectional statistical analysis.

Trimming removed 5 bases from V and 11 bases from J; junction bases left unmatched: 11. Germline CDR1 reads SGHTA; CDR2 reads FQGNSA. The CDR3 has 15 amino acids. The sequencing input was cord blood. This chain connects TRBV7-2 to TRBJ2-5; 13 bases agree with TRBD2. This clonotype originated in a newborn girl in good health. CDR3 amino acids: CASSTTSGRFAGQYF. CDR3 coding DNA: TGTGCCAGCAGCACGACTAGCGGGAGGTTCGCCGGGCAGTACTTC.